One sample yielded the 24 T cell receptor beta chains listed below, sequenced in a study of blood T cells in healthy people across ages. A J-beta primer mix and a sample-barcoded 5' primer were used in a second PCR of roughly 6 to 12 cycles. Via MiXCR, TCRdb re-called the 5' RACE reads, giving one row per CDR3 protein. This repertoire shows about 930,000 distinct CDR3 sequences, around 29% found once; its top ten account for roughly 10%. The sample was also linked to a second study, of T cells of mothers and their children.

Sample: blood. Source of these receptors: a woman aged 40 to 50 in good health.

This clonotype was picked up many times. This chain uses TRBV27 with TRBJ2-1; D uncertain. The CDR3 is 13 amino acids. The ends were cut back, 6 bases at V and 6 bases at J, with 12 bases in the middle. Germline lookup yields CDR1 MNHEY and CDR2 SMNVEV (reference sequence). Here the CDR3 DNA reads TGTGCCAGCAGGGCAAGAAAGATCAATGAGCAGTTCTTC. This sequence encodes CASRARKINEQFF.

CDR3 nucleotides: TGCGCCAGCACCCCAGGGGGCATTACAGATACGCAGTATTTT. Translated: CASTPGGITDTQYF. The V and J genes are TRBV5-1 and TRBJ2-3, with TRBD1 identical over 8 bases. The CDR3 loop spans 14 amino acids. V lost 6 bases and J lost 3; bases outside the gene matches: 6. The germline CDR1 and CDR2 sequences are SGHRS and YFSETQ.

This clonotype has ten or more counts. The chain combines TRBV4-3 with TRBJ2-5; 7 positions agree with TRBD1. J gave up 5 bases and V 2 bases, and 8 bases lay outside the gene matches. There are 15 residues in the CDR3. Per germline, CDR1 LGHNA and CDR2 YSLEER. CDR3: CASSQTRGRLETQYF. The CDR3 nucleotides are TGCGCCAGCAGCCAAACGAGGGGGCGGCTGGAGACCCAGTACTTC.

This clonotype was seen repeatedly, ten times or more. The chain carries TRBV11-2 and TRBJ2-7, with 14 bases matching TRBD2. Germline V gives CDR1 SGHAT, CDR2 FQNNGV. Unmatched junction bases numbered 7, after V lost 6 bases and J lost 0 bases. This CDR3 comprises 17 residues. The CDR3 coding sequence is TGTGCCAGCAGACGGACTAGCGGGGGGAGGAGCTCCTACGAGCAGTACTTC. This codes for CASRRTSGGRSSYEQYF.

This clonotype was counted many times. The chain employs TRBV28 and TRBJ2-5; 7 bases are a match to TRBD1. This CDR3 comprises 15 residues. Trimming at V came to 3 bases and at J to 4 bases, leaving 8 bases not matched to a gene. In germline, CDR1 is MDHEN, CDR2 SYDVKM. CDR3 DNA sequence: TGTGCCAGCAGTTTCGGGCCACAGGGGAGAGAGACCCAGTACTTC. Protein sequence: CASSFGPQGRETQYF.

In its sample, this clonotype was seen once. The rearrangement uses TRBV10-3 and TRBJ1-1, with D tentatively TRBD1 (6 bases). The CDR3 runs to 14 residues. CDR1 and CDR2 (germline): ENHRY, SYGVKD. V gave up 4 bases and J gave up 3 bases, with 12 bases separating them. CDR3 residues: CAISVGGLDTEAFF. The CDR3 coding sequence is TGTGCCATCAGTGTCGGGGGCCTAGACACTGAAGCTTTCTTT.

This clonotype has only one observation. Since a much larger clone is just one base distant, this may be a read error. The chain couples TRBV27 to TRBJ2-3; perhaps TRBD1 as D (6 bases). With 2 bases removed from V and 3 bases from J, the gap between germline ends came to 18 bases. The CDR3 is 17 amino acids. The germline V gene encodes CDR1 MNHEY and CDR2 SMNVEV (reference sequence). CDR3 protein: CASSLPQRDMETDTQYF. CDR3 bases: TGTGCCAGCAGTTTACCTCAAAGGGACATGGAAACAGATACGCAGTATTTT.

A note on this clonotype: One end of the junction fails to match germline, which may point to a read error. The rearrangement uses TRBV9 and TRBJ1-2; tentatively, D is TRBD1 (6 bases). CDR3 length equals 17 residues. Looked up from germline, CDR1 is SGDLS and CDR2 is YYNGEE. Here the CDR3 DNA reads TGTGCCGGCAGCGCGACGATGGGAACCGGGACACACTATGGCTACACCTTC. Its translation is CAGSATMGTGTHYGYTF.

The chain has TRBV7-2 and TRBJ1-6, with TRBD1 matching 9 bases. CDR3 length: 17 amino acids. Trimming at V came to 5 bases and at J to 9 bases, leaving 14 bases not matched to a gene. Germline V gene lookup returns CDR1 SGHTA and CDR2 FQGNSA. This CDR3 reads CASSTRLGQGGSSPLHF. In DNA form, the CDR3 reads TGTGCCAGCAGCACCCGATTGGGACAGGGAGGGAGTTCACCCCTCCACTTT.

The chain uses TRBV3-1 and TRBJ2-2; unclear D gene. CDR3 length: 15 amino acids. The ends were cut back, 4 bases at V and 1 base at J, with 10 bases in the middle. CDR1 and CDR2 from the germline V gene are LGHDT and YNNKEL (reference sequence). The CDR3 sequence is CASSRVTENTGELFF. The CDR3 DNA reads TGTGCCAGCAGCCGAGTAACAGAGAACACCGGGGAGCTGTTTTTT. Complete variable domain (other parts from reference TRBV3-1 and TRBJ2-2): DTAVSQTPKYLVTQMGNDKSIKCEQNLGHDTMYWYKQDSKKFLKIMFSYNNKELIINETVPNRFSPKSPDKAHLNLHINSLELGDSAVYFCASSRVTENTGELFFGEGSRLTVL.

In this sample, this clonotype turned up many times. This sequence joins TRBV2 and TRBJ2-4; D is undetermined. CDR3 size: 14 residues. Trimming stripped 4 bases from V and 5 bases from J, with 12 bases between. The germline gives CDR1 SNHLY, CDR2 FYNNEI. The CDR3 DNA reads TGTGCCAGCAGTGGACAAGCTCGGGAAAACATTCAGTACTTC. Its protein product is CASSGQARENIQYF.

The V and J genes are TRBV7-2 and TRBJ2-1; a weak D match, TRBD2 (6 bases). Trimming removed 7 bases from V and 0 bases from J, with 25 bases in between. The CDR3 contains 19 residues. The germline V gene encodes CDR1 SGHTA and CDR2 FQGNSA. The CDR3 here is CASNPPVGGVTSSYNEQFF. The CDR3 DNA sequence: TGTGCCAGCAACCCCCCAGTGGGCGGGGTGACAAGCTCCTACAATGAGCAGTTCTTC.

This clonotype was observed a handful of times. V usage is TRBV28 and J usage is TRBJ2-5; either TRBD1 or TRBD2 may fit D (5 bases each). Germline V gene sequence: CDR1 MDHEN, CDR2 SYDVKM. V lost 0 bases, J lost 3 bases, and 20 bases lay in between. CDR3 length: 18 residues. The CDR3 loop is CASSLWRGQGRGKETQYF. CDR3 sequence (DNA): TGTGCCAGCAGTTTATGGCGAGGGCAGGGTCGGGGTAAAGAGACCCAGTACTTC.

The chain couples TRBV7-2 to TRBJ2-1; 7 nucleotides match TRBD2. The CDR3 runs 15 residues. Trimming at V came to 5 bases and at J to 0 bases, leaving 4 bases not matched to a gene. The V gene's germline CDR1 is SGHTA and CDR2 FQGNSA. CDR3 DNA: TGTGCCAGCAGCCCCGGACTAGGCTCCTACAATGAGCAGTTCTTC. Protein sequence: CASSPGLGSYNEQFF.

This clonotype was seen a handful of times. The rearrangement joins TRBV10-3 to TRBJ2-3; 7 bases fit TRBD2. The CDR3 runs to 14 residues. With 6 bases clipped from V and 7 bases from J, the junction kept 10 bases outside the gene matches. In germline, CDR1 is ENHRY, CDR2 SYGVKD. CDR3 coding DNA: TGTGCCATCAGACTAGCGACAAAGGGAAATACGCAGTATTTT. This sequence encodes CAIRLATKGNTQYF.

This clonotype was counted a few times. The chain carries TRBV2 and TRBJ2-1; D might be TRBD1 (5 bases). The CDR3 loop spans 12 amino acids. The V gene's germline CDR1 is SNHLY and CDR2 FYNNEI. Trimming stripped 2 bases from V and 8 bases from J, with 7 bases between. The CDR3 protein is CASSEQGYEQFF. In nucleotides, the CDR3 is TGTGCCAGCAGTGAACAGGGTTATGAGCAGTTCTTC.

This clonotype was picked up many times. V gene TRBV29-1 combines with J gene TRBJ2-4, with a tentative D call TRBD1 (5 bases). Per the germline V gene, CDR1 is SQVTM and CDR2 is ANQGSEA. V was cut by 2 bases and J by 13 bases, with 12 bases left in between. This CDR3 region has 11 residues. The CDR3 DNA reads TGCAGCGTTGAAAGGGGATCGGTCCAGTACTTC. Encoded protein: CSVERGSVQYF. Full variable domain (missing parts from reference TRBV29-1 and TRBJ2-4): SAVISQKPSRDICQRGTSLTIQCQVDSQVTMMFWYRQQPGQSLTLIATANQGSEATYESGFVIDKFPISRPNLTFSTLTVSNMSPEDSSIYLCSVERGSVQYFGAGTRLSVL.

Remarks on this clonotype: Since a much larger clone is just one base distant, this may be a read error. The gene calls are TRBV9 and TRBJ1-6; D is undetermined. V shed 3 bases and J shed 5 bases, with 9 bases lying between them. Germline lookup yields CDR1 SGDLS and CDR2 YYNGEE. The CDR3 consists of 14 residues. The CDR3 region is CASSGGRHNSPLHF. CDR3 bases: TGTGCCAGCAGCGGAGGACGGCATAATTCACCCCTCCACTTT.

This clonotype was found many times. The chain recombines TRBV4-3 with TRBJ2-7, with D possibly called TRBD1 or TRBD2 (6 bases each). V lost 1 base, J lost 2 bases, and 12 bases lay in between. The CDR3 consists of 15 residues. Per germline, CDR1 LGHNA and CDR2 YSLEER. CDR3 loop: CASSQGTGAAYEQYF. CDR3 bases: TGCGCCAGCAGCCAAGGGACGGGGGCAGCCTACGAGCAGTACTTC.

Note on this clonotype: This sequence may be a read error, since a much larger clone differs from it by one base. The genes are TRBV9 and TRBJ2-1; 10 bases agree with TRBD2. The CDR3 totals 16 residues. Germline-derived CDR1 and CDR2 are SGDLS and YYNGEE. In nucleotides, the CDR3 is TGTGCCAGCAGCGCGCTAACGGGACTAGCGTACAATGAGCGGTTCTTC. This codes for CASSALTGLAYNERFF.

The chain links TRBV28 to TRBJ1-5, with D possibly matching TRBD1 (5 bases). Germline CDR1 and CDR2: MDHEN and SYDVKM. The germline V and J ends were trimmed by 1 base and 3 bases, with 10 bases remaining between them. The CDR3 is made up of 15 amino acids. The CDR3 region is CASSLYGQPNQPQHF. CDR3 nucleotides: TGTGCCAGCAGTTTATATGGACAACCCAATCAGCCCCAGCATTTT.

Comment on this clonotype: Just one base apart from a much larger clone, this may be a read error. The gene calls are TRBV15 and TRBJ2-5; TRBD1 aligns across 9 bases. The ends lost 5 bases at V and 5 bases at J; junction bases unmatched: 6. This CDR3 has 14 residues. Germline CDR1 is LNHNV and CDR2 is YYDKDF (reference sequence). The CDR3 DNA reads as TGTGCCACCAGCGGACAGGGGACGGGGGAGACCCAGTACTTC. It yields the protein CATSGQGTGETQYF. The whole variable domain, remainder taken from reference TRBV15 and TRBJ2-5, is DAMVIQNPRYQVTQFGKPVTLSCSQTLNHNVMYWYQQKSSQAPKLLFHYYDKDFNNEADTPDNFQSRRPNTSFCFLDIRSPGLGDTAMYLCATSGQGTGETQYFGPGTRLLVL.

The chain joins TRBV4-1 to TRBJ2-3; the match to TRBD2 covers 10 bases. CDR3 size: 19 residues. Germline V lookup: CDR1 MGHRA, CDR2 YSYEKL. Trimming removed 0 bases from V and 0 bases from J; junction bases left unmatched: 9. The CDR3: CASSQDLGASGGSTDTQYF. The CDR3 DNA reads as TGCGCCAGCAGCCAAGATTTAGGCGCTAGCGGGGGAAGCACAGATACGCAGTATTTT.

The rearrangement uses TRBV6-1 and TRBJ1-5; the D is unclear. The V and J ends lost 3 bases and 0 bases respectively, with 9 bases between them. The germline V gene encodes CDR1 MNHNS and CDR2 SASEGT. CDR3 length: 15 amino acids. The CDR3 coding sequence is TGTGCCAGCAGTGATCCCGTAACTAGCAATCAGCCCCAGCATTTT. It encodes CASSDPVTSNQPQHF.